These 13 T cell receptor beta chains were all obtained from the same sample, sequenced in a study of Ad26.COV2.S vaccination and SARS-CoV-2 variants. Here immunoSEQ multiplex PCR was the method, and the copy in TCRdb shows in-frame clones only, minus some. The data hold 350,000 to 450,000 clones, with roughly 80% observed a single time. The treatment was: roughly 20 received Ad26.COV2.S at low or high dose, single or two shots; a few received placebo; per-sample allocation not given. It was on day 63 after the first vaccine or placebo injection that samples were taken. Source: peripheral blood, taken in a trial of Ad26.COV2.S vaccine versus placebo. These receptors all come from a person aged 18-60 years who received the Ad26.COV2.S COVID-19 vaccine or a placebo.

The chain recombines TRBV5-1 with TRBJ2-7; D is ambiguous. This CDR3 has 14 residues. Germline assignment: CDR1 SGHRS and CDR2 YFSETQ. The V and J ends lost 0 bases and 0 bases respectively, with 7 bases between them. CDR3 protein: CASSLAASSYEQYF. The CDR3 DNA is TGCGCCAGCAGCTTGGCCGCCTCCTCCTACGAGCAGTACTTC.

The chain has TRBV18 and TRBJ2-3; TRBD1 is a possible D gene (6 bases). V gave up 4 bases and J gave up 3 bases, with 14 bases separating them. Germline CDR1 reads KGHSH; CDR2 reads LQKENI. This CDR3 spans 15 amino acids. The CDR3 here is CASSLGQQRTDTQYF. DNA for the CDR3: TGTGCCAGCTCACTTGGACAGCAGAGAACAGATACGCAGTATTTT.

The gene calls are TRBV5-4 and TRBJ2-5, with no clear D. The V end lost 4 bases, the J end lost 5 bases, and 12 bases lay between the germline ends. Germline V gene lookup returns CDR1 SGHNT and CDR2 YYREEE (reference sequence). CDR3 length: 13 amino acids. The CDR3 loop reads CASSHQEKETQYF. In nucleotides, the CDR3 is TGTGCCAGCAGCCATCAGGAAAAGGAGACCCAGTACTTC.

This clone was found once. The chain uses TRBV7-6 and TRBJ2-7; TRBD1 agrees at 8 bases. Germline CDR1 SGHVS, CDR2 FNYEAQ. The CDR3 consists of 15 residues. V was pared by 4 bases and J by 2 bases, with 7 bases of the junction left unmatched. DNA of the CDR3: TGTGCCAGCAGCTGGGGGACAGGATCAACCTACGAGCAGTACTTC. Translation: CASSWGTGSTYEQYF.

As DNA, the CDR3 is TGTGCCAGCAGCCAATCTAGCGGGAGGAACAATGAGCAGTTCTTC. This translates into CASSQSSGRNNEQFF. This rearrangement joins TRBV16 to TRBJ2-1; 10 bases line up with TRBD2. This CDR3 comprises 15 residues. The germline V gene encodes CDR1 KGHSY and CDR2 FQNENV. The J segment lost 5 bases and the V segment lost 0 bases, leaving 1 base of the junction unmatched.

The genes are TRBV6-6 and TRBJ2-7, with D possibly TRBD1 on 6 matching bases. Germline-derived CDR1 and CDR2 are MNHNY and SVGAGI (reference sequence). The CDR3 runs to 14 residues. Trimming removed 4 bases from V and 1 base from J, with 11 bases in between. CDR3 in amino acids: CASSFYDRSYEQYF. CDR3 coding DNA: TGTGCCAGCAGTTTCTACGACAGGTCCTACGAGCAGTACTTC.

CDR3 DNA: TGTGCCAGCAGCCCGCGGACGGGGGACACTGAAGCTTTCTTT. This gives the protein CASSPRTGDTEAFF. This chain joins TRBV11-2 and TRBJ1-1; a weak D match, TRBD1 (5 bases). The germline V gene encodes CDR1 SGHAT and CDR2 FQNNGV. V gave up 5 bases and J gave up 3 bases, with 13 bases separating them. The CDR3 has 14 amino acids.

The V call is TRBV9, the J call TRBJ1-1; no reliable D call. Germline V gene sequence: CDR1 SGDLS, CDR2 YYNGEE. The CDR3 runs 14 residues. The ends were cut back, 4 bases at V and 1 base at J, with 11 bases in the middle. Written as DNA, the CDR3 is TGTGCCAGCAGCCCTCATACAGAGAACACTGAAGCTTTCTTT. Its protein product is CASSPHTENTEAFF.

This clone appeared once. The rearrangement joins TRBV1 to TRBJ2-3; the table's D gene call, TRBD2, was not cross checked with the DNA. TRBV1 is described as a pseudogene. This CDR3 spans 16 amino acids. CDR3 in amino acids: CTSSQGRADLTDTQYF. As DNA, the CDR3 is TGCACCAGCAGCCAAGGCCGAGCGGACCTCACAGATACGCAGTATTTT.

The chain employs TRBV27 and TRBJ2-3; D call uncertain. Germline CDR1 and CDR2: MNHEY and SMNVEV (reference sequence). The CDR3 runs 14 residues. The V gene lost 3 bases and the J gene lost 6 bases, with 13 bases spanning the gap. The CDR3 region is CASSFQQVHDTQYF. CDR3 DNA: TGTGCCAGCAGTTTCCAGCAGGTTCATGATACGCAGTATTTT.

The rearrangement joins TRBV2 to TRBJ2-1; 8 bases match TRBD1. V shed 9 bases, J shed 9 bases, and the junction held 4 bases outside the gene matches. CDR3 size: 11 residues. Germline V lookup: CDR1 SNHLY, CDR2 FYNNEI. CDR3 sequence: CASNRGSEQFF. Written as DNA, the CDR3 is TGTGCCAGTAACAGGGGGAGTGAGCAGTTCTTC.

The chain recombines TRBV5-1 with TRBJ2-5; D uncertain. The V gene's germline CDR1 is SGHRS and CDR2 YFSETQ. CDR3 length: 14 residues. V shed 4 bases and J shed 2 bases, with 12 bases lying between them. The CDR3 sequence: CASSDAPVQETQYF. The CDR3 region has the DNA TGCGCCAGCAGCGATGCCCCCGTACAAGAGACCCAGTACTTC.

CDR3: CASSLKAGSYEQYF. The DNA for the CDR3 is TGCGCCAGCAGCTTGAAGGCGGGCTCCTACGAGCAGTACTTC. The V and J genes are TRBV5-1 and TRBJ2-7, with D perhaps matching TRBD2 (5 bases). From germline, CDR1 is SGHRS and CDR2 YFSETQ. CDR3 length equals 14 residues. V was clipped by 1 base and J by 0 bases, with 8 bases between them.